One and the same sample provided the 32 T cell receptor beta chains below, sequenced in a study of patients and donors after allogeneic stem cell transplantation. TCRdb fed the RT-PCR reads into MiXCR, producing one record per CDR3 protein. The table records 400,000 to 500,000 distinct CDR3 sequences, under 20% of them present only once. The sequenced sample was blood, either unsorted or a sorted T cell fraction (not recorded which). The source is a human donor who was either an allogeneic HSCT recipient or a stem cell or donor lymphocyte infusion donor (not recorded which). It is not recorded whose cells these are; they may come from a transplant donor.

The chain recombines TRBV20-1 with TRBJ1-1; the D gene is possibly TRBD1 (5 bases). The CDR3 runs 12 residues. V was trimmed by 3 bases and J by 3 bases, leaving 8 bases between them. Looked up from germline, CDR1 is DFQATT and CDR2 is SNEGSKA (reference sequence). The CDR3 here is CSASEGHTEAFF. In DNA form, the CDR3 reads TGCAGTGCTAGTGAGGGACACACTGAAGCTTTCTTT.

The DNA of the CDR3 is TGTGCCACCAGCAGAGAAGTCCAAGCGGCCTACGAGCAGTACTTC. Protein sequence: CATSREVQAAYEQYF. V and J are TRBV15 and TRBJ2-7; a weak D match, TRBD2 (5 bases). Germline CDR1 and CDR2: LNHNV and YYDKDF (reference sequence). The CDR3 runs to 15 residues. V gave up 0 bases and J gave up 2 bases, with 11 bases separating them.

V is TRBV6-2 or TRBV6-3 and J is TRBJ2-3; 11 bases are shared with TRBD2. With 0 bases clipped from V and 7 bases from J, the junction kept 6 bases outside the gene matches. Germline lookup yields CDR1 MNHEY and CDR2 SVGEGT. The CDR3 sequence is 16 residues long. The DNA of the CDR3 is TGTGCCAGCAGTTACTCGGGACTAGCGGCTGTGAATACGCAGTATTTT. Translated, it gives CASSYSGLAAVNTQYF.

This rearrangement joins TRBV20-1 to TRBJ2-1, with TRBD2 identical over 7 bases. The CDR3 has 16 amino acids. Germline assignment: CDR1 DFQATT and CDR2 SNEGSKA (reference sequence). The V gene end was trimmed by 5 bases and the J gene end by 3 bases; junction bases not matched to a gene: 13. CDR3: CSARVNSGWGYNEQFF. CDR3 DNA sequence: TGCAGTGCTCGCGTGAATAGCGGGTGGGGCTACAATGAGCAGTTCTTC.

The CDR3 spells CASSPDRKIYTEAFF. In DNA form, the CDR3 reads TGTGCCAGCAGCCCAGACAGGAAAATATACACTGAAGCTTTCTTT. V is TRBV3-1 and J is TRBJ1-1; tentatively, D is TRBD1 (6 bases). The CDR3 loop spans 15 amino acids. Germline-derived CDR1 and CDR2 are LGHDT and YNNKEL (reference sequence). Between the trimmed V and J ends, which lost 4 bases and 3 bases, there was a span of 15 bases.

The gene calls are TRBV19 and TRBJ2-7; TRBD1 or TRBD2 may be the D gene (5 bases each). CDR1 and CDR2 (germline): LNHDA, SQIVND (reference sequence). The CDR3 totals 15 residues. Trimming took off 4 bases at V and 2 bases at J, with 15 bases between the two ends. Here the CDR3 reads CASSKPRDGAYEQYF. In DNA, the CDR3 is TGTGCCAGTAGTAAACCTCGGGACGGAGCCTACGAGCAGTACTTC. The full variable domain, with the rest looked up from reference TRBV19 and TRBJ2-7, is DGGITQSPKYLFRKEGQNVTLSCEQNLNHDAMYWYRQDPGQGLRLIYYSQIVNDFQKGDIAEGYSVSREKKESFPLTVTSAQKNPTAFYLCASSKPRDGAYEQYFGPGTRLTVT.

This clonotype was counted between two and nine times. CDR3 in amino acids: CSARGNGGEYGYTF. CDR3 DNA: TGCAGTGCTAGGGGCAACGGGGGCGAATATGGCTACACCTTC. The chain couples TRBV20-1 to TRBJ1-2; the D gene is possibly TRBD1 (6 bases). The CDR3 loop spans 14 amino acids. From germline, CDR1 is DFQATT and CDR2 SNEGSKA (reference sequence). The V gene lost 3 bases and the J gene lost 5 bases, with 16 bases spanning the gap.

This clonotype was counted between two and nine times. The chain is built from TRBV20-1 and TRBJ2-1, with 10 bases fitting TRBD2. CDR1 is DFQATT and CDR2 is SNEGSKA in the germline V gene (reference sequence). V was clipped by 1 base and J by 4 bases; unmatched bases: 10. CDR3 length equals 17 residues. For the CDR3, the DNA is TGCAGTGCTAGAGTGCTAGCGGGAGAGCTTCTTTACAATGAGCAGTTCTTC. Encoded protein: CSARVLAGELLYNEQFF.

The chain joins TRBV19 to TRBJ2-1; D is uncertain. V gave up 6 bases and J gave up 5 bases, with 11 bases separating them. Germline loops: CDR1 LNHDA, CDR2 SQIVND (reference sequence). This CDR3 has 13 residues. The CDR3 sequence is CASRPYSHNEQFF. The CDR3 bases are TGTGCCAGTAGGCCGTATAGCCACAATGAGCAGTTCTTC.

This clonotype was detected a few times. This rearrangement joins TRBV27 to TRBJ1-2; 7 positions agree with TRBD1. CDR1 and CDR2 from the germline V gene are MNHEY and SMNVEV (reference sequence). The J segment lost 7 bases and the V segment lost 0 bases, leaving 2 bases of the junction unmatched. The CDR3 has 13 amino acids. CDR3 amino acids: CASSLSQGGGYTF. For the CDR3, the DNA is TGTGCCAGCAGTTTATCCCAGGGGGGTGGCTACACCTTC.

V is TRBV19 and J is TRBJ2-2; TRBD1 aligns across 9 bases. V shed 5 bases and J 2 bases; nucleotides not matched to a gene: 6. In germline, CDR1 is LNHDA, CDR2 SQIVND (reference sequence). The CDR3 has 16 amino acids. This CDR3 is CASSLWTGENTGELFF. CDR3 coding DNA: TGTGCCAGTAGTCTTTGGACAGGGGAAAACACCGGGGAGCTGTTTTTT.

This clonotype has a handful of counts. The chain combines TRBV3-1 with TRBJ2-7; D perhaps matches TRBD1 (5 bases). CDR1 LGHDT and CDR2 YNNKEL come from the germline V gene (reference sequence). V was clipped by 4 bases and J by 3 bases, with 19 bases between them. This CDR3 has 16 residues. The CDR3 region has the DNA TGTGCCAGCAGCCGCGGAACAGGTTCCCAGTACTACGAGCAGTACTTC. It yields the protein CASSRGTGSQYYEQYF.

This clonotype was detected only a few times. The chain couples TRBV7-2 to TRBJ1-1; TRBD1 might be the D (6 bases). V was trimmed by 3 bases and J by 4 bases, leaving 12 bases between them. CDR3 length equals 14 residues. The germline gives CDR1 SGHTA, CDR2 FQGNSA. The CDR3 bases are TGTGCCAGCAGCTTTGGACAGAGCTTCACTGAAGCTTTCTTT. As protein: CASSFGQSFTEAFF.

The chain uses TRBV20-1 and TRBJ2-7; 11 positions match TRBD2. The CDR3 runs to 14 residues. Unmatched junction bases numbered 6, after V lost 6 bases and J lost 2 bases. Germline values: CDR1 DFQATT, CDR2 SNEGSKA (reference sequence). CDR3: CSAPGLAEPYEQYF. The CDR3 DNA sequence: TGCAGTGCCCCGGGACTAGCGGAACCCTACGAGCAGTACTTC.

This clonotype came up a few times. The DNA of the CDR3 is TGCAGCTGGGGGACACTCGAAGAGACCCAGTACTTC. This translates into CSWGTLEETQYF. The chain combines TRBV29-1 with TRBJ2-5; D possibly corresponds to TRBD1 (6 bases). This CDR3 contains 12 residues. Trimming removed 8 bases at V and 3 bases at J, with 13 bases between. CDR1 SQVTM and CDR2 ANQGSEA come from the germline V gene.

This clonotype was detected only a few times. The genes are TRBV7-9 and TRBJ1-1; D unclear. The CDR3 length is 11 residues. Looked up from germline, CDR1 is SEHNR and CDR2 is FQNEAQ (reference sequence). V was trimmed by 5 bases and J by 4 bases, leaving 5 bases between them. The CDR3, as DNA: TGTGCCAGCAGCGTACTCACTGAAGCTTTCTTT. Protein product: CASSVLTEAFF.

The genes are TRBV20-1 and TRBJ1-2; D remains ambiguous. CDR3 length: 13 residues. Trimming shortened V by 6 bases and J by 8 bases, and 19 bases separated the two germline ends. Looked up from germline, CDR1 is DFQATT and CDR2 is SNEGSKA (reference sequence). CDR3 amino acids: CSAGDGPWGGYTF. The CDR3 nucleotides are TGCAGTGCCGGCGACGGACCTTGGGGAGGCTACACCTTC.

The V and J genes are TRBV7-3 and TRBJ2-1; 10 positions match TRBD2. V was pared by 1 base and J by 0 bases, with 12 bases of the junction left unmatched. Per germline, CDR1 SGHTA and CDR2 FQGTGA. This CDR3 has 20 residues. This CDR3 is CASSLRLASGSLSSYNEQFF. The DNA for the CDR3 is TGTGCCAGCAGCTTAAGATTAGCTAGCGGGAGCCTCAGCTCCTACAATGAGCAGTTCTTC.

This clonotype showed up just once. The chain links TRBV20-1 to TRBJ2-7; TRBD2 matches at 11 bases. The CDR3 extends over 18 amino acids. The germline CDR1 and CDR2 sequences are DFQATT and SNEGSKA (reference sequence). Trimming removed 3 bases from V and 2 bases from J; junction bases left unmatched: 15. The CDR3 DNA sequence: TGCAGTGCTAGGAGGGTTGGGACTAGCGGTACGCATCCCTACGAGCAGTACTTC. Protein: CSARRVGTSGTHPYEQYF.

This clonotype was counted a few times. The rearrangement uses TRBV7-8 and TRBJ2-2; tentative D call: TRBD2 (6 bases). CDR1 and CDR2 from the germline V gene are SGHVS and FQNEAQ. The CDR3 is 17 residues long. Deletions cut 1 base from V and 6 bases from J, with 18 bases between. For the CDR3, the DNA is TGTGCCAGCAGCTTAGTATGGAAAAGGGAGGTGGCCGGGGAGCTGTTTTTT. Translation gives CASSLVWKREVAGELFF.

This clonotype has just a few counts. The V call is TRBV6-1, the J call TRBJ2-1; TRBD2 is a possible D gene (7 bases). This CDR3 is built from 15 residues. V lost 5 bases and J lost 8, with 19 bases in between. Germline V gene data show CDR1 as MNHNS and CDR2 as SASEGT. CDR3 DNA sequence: TGTGCCAGCAGTACCGCGGCGGGGAGGGGGGATGAGCAGTTCTTC. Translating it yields CASSTAAGRGDEQFF.

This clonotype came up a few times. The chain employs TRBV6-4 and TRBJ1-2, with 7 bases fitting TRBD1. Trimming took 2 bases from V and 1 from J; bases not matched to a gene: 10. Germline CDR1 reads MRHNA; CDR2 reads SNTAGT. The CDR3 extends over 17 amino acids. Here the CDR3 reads CASSDRGQNPHNYGYTF. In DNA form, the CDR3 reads TGTGCCAGCAGTGACCGGGGACAGAATCCTCATAACTATGGCTACACCTTC.

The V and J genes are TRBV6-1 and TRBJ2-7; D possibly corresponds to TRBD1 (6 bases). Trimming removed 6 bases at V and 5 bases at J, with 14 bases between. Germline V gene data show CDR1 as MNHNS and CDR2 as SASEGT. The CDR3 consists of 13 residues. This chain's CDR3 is CASSPTGNHEQYF. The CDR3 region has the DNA TGTGCCAGCAGCCCAACAGGGAACCACGAGCAGTACTTC.

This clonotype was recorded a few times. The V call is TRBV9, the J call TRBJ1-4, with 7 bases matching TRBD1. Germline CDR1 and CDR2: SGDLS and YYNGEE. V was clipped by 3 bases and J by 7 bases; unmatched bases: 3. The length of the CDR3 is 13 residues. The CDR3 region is CASSGQGREKLFF. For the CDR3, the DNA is TGTGCCAGCAGCGGACAGGGCCGTGAAAAACTGTTTTTT. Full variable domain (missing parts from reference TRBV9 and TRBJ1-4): DSGVTQTPKHLITATGQRVTLRCSPRSGDLSVYWYQQSLDQGLQFLIQYYNGEERAKGNILERFSAQQFPDLHSELNLSSLELGDSALYFCASSGQGREKLFFGSGTQLSVL.

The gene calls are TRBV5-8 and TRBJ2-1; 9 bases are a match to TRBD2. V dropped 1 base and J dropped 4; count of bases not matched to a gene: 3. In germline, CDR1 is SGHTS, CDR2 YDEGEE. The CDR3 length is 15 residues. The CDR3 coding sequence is TGTGCCAGCAGCTTGAGCGGGGGGCCGTACAATGAGCAGTTCTTC. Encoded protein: CASSLSGGPYNEQFF.

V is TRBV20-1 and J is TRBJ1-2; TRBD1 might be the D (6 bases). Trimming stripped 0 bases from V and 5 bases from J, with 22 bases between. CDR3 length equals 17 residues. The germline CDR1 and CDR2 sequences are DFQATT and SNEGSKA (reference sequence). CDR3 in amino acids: CSARDVGGGLTTYGYTF. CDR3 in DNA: TGCAGTGCTAGAGATGTTGGCGGGGGCTTGACGACATATGGCTACACCTTC.

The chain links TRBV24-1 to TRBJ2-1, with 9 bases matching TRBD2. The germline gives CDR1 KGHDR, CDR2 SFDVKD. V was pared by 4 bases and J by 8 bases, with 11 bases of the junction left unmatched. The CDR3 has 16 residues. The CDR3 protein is CATSDTASGTYYEQFF. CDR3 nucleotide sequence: TGTGCCACCAGTGACACCGCTAGCGGGACTTACTATGAGCAGTTCTTC.

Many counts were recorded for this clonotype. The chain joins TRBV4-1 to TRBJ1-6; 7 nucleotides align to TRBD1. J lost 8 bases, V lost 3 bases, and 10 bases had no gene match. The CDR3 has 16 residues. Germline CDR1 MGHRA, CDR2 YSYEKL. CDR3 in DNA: TGCGCCAGCAGCCATACACAGGGGATCTGGGATTCACCCCTCCACTTT. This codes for CASSHTQGIWDSPLHF.

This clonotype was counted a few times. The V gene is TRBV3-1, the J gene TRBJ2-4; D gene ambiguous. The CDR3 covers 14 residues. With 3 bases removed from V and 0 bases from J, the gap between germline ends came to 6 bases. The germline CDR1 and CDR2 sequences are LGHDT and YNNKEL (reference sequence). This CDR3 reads CASSHAGAKNIQYF. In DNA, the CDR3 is TGTGCCAGCAGCCATGCAGGAGCCAAAAACATTCAGTACTTC.

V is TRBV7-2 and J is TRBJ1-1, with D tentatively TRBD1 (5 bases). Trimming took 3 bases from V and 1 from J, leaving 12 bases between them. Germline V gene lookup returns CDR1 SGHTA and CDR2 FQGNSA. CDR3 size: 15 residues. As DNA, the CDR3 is TGTGCCAGCAGCTTTCACTCAGGGCGGAACACTGAAGCTTTCTTT. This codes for CASSFHSGRNTEAFF.

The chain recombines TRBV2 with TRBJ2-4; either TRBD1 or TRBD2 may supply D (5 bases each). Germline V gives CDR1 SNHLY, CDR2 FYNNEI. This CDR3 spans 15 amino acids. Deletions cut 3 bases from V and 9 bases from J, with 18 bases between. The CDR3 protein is CASSDRGKGRAIQYF. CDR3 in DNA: TGTGCCAGCAGTGATAGAGGGAAGGGACGGGCCATTCAGTACTTC.

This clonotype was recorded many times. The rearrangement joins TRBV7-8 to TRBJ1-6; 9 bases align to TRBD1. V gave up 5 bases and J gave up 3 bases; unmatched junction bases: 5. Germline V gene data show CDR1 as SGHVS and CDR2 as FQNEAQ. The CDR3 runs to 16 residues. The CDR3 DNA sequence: TGTGCCAGCAGCCCGGACAGGGGCGGCTATAATTCACCCCTCCACTTT. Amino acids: CASSPDRGGYNSPLHF.